This paragraph reports one TCR beta chain. The immunoSEQ assay was v3. Libraries were sequenced to 2 million to 2.5 million read pairs (survey) or 5-6 million (deep). The data were produced by immunoSEQ multiplex PCR, yet TCRdb's version contains in-frame clones alone and is incomplete. The table shows 55,000 to 60,000 clones, with more than 60% occurring only once. These data originate in a study of TIL therapy for anti-PD-1-resistant metastatic lung cancer. Across the whole study: Tumors were harvested before any PD-1/PD-L1 blockade. Median patient age was around 50, ranging roughly 35-85 years.

V was pared by 5 bases and J by 5 bases, with 7 bases of the junction left unmatched. This CDR3 is 15 amino acids long. Germline V lookup: CDR1 SEHNR, CDR2 FQNEAQ (reference sequence). Time point: pre-treatment sample, taken before nivolumab and TIL therapy. Stage 4 NSCLC adults joined between 2017 and 2020. The sequences come from blood, collected at baseline. The TCR was taken from a person aged 30 to 80 with non-small cell lung cancer. The chain is built from TRBV7-9 and TRBJ1-2; 11 bases line up with TRBD1. CDR3 in DNA: TGTGCCAGCAGCCCCTCTGGGACAGGGGGTTATGGCTACACCTTC. Its protein product is CASSPSGTGGYGYTF.